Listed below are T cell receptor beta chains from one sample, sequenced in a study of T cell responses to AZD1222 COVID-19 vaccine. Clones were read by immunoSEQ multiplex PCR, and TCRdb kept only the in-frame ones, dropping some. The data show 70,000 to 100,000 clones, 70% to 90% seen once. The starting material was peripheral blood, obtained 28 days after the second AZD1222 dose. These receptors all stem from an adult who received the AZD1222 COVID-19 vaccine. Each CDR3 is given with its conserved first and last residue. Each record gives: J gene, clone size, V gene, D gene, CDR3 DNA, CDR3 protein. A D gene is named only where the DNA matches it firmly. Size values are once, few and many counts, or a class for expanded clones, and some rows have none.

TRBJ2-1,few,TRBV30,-,TGTGCCTGGAGTGTGTTGGCCTACAATGAGCAGTTCTTC,CAWSVLAYNEQFF
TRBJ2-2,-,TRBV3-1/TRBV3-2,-,TGTGCCAGCAGCCAAGAAGGCGGGGAGCTGTTTTTT,CASSQEGGELFF
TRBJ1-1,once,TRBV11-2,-,TGTGCCAGCAGCTGGCCAGCGAGGGGATCTATCACTGAAGCTTTCTTT,CASSWPARGSITEAFF
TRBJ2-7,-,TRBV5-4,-,TGTGCCAGCAGTTTACAGCTTTCCTACGAGCAGTACTTC,CASSLQLSYEQYF
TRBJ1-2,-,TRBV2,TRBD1,TGTGCCAGCAGTGAACTCCAGCCACAGGGGGACTATGGCTACACCTTC,CASSELQPQGDYGYTF
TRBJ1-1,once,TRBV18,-,TGTGCCAGCTCACCAATACCTGGACACCTGAACACTGAAGCTTTCTTT,CASSPIPGHLNTEAFF
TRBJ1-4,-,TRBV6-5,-,TGTGCCAGCAGTTACTCGAGGGCAGGGAAGTCAGAAAAACTGTTTTTT,CASSYSRAGKSEKLFF
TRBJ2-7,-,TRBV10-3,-,TGTGCCATCAGCACCCAGGGTGGATACGAGCAGTACTTC,CAISTQGGYEQYF
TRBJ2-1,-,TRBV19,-,TGTGCCAGTATGAGCGATTTACAATACAATGAGCAGTTCTTC,CASMSDLQYNEQFF
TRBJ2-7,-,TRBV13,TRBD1,TGTGCCAGCAGCCCCGGACAGGGGGAGAGCGGCTCCTACGAGCAGTACTTC,CASSPGQGESGSYEQYF
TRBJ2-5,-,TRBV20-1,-,TGCAGTGCTAGTACGGGGATAGAGACCCAGTACTTC,CSASTGIETQYF
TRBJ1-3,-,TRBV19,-,TGTGCCAGTAACCAGGGCCTCTCTGGAAACACCATATATTTT,CASNQGLSGNTIYF
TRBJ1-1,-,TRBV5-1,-,TGCGCCAGCAGCTACTCCACAGGCGACGAAGCTTTCTTT,CASSYSTGDEAFF
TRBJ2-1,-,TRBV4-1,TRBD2,TGCGCCAGCAGCCGGTTCGTCGGACTAGCGGATGAGCAGTTCTTC,CASSRFVGLADEQFF
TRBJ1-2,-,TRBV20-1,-,TGCAGTGCTAGTCGGCAGGGCGATGGGATCGCCTACACCTTC,CSASRQGDGIAYTF
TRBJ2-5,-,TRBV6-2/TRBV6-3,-,TGTGCCAGCAGTTACTCGTCGGGGGCGGAGACCCAGTACTTC,CASSYSSGAETQYF
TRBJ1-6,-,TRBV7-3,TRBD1,TGTGCCAGCAGCTTAAGAGGACAGGGGAATTCGTCACCCCTCCACTTT,CASSLRGQGNSSPLHF
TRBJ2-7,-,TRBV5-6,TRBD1,TGTGCCAGCAGCCCGACAGGGTACCTCTACGAGCAGTACTTC,CASSPTGYLYEQYF
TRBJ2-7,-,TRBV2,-,TGTGCCAGCACCGCCCGACAGGTGGGCGAGCAGTACTTC,CASTARQVGEQYF
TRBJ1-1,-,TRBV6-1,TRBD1,TGTGCCAGCAGTGGGGGCCGGGACAGTGGGACTATGAACACTGAAGCTTTCTTT,CASSGGRDSGTMNTEAFF
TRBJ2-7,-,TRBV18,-,TGTGCCAGCTCCCCCGATAGGAACGAGCAGTACTTC,CASSPDRNEQYF
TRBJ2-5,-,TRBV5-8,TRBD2,TGTGCCAGCAGCTCGACCGGGACTAGCGGGGCGGGGGAGACCCAGTACTTC,CASSSTGTSGAGETQYF
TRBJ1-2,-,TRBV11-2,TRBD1,TGTGCCAGCAGCTTAGGAGGGACAGGGGGCGCATATGGCTACACCTTC,CASSLGGTGGAYGYTF
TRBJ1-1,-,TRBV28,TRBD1,TGTGCCAGCAGTCAGGGGGGGGTTACTAACACTGAAGCTTTCTTT,CASSQGGVTNTEAFF
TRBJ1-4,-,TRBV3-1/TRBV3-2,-,TGTGCCAGCAGCCCCGGGACCCCGGCAACTAATGAAAAACTGTTTTTT,CASSPGTPATNEKLFF
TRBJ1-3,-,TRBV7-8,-,TGTGCCAGCAGCCCAGGGGTGACTGGAAACACCATATATTTT,CASSPGVTGNTIYF
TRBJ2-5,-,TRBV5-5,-,TGTGCCAGCAGCCTGGGACCACTCGGAGAGACCCAGTACTTC,CASSLGPLGETQYF
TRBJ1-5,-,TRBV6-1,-,TGTGCCAGCAGTGAAGCGCACTTTGGGGTATGGCAGCCCCAGCATTTT,CASSEAHFGVWQPQHF
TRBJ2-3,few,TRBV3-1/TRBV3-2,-,TGTGCCAGCAGCCCAATTTGGGAATCGGCAGGGGCTTACACAGATACGCAGTATTTT,CASSPIWESAGAYTDTQYF
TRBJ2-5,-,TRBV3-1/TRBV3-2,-,TGTGCCAGCAGCCAAAACCAGAGGCCCGAGACCCAGTACTTC,CASSQNQRPETQYF
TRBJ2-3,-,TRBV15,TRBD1,TGTGCCACCAGCAGCGATTCGGGACAGAGTAGCACAGATACGCAGTATTTT,CATSSDSGQSSTDTQYF
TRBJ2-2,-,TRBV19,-,TGTGCCAGTACCGCGACACGGAACACCGGGGAGCTGTTTTTT,CASTATRNTGELFF
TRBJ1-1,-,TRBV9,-,TGTGCCAGCAGCGTAGTTGGCAGCTCTGAAGCTTTCTTT,CASSVVGSSEAFF
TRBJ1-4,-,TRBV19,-,TGTGCCAGCTCCGACCGGAGTTCAACTAATGAAAAACTGTTTTTT,CASSDRSSTNEKLFF
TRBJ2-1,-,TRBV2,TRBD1,TGTGCCAGCAGTACTCGGACAGGGGGCGATGAGCAGTTCTTC,CASSTRTGGDEQFF
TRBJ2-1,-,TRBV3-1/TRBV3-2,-,TGTGCCAGCAGCCAGTTCCGGGACGGAGTTTACAATGAGCAGTTCTTC,CASSQFRDGVYNEQFF
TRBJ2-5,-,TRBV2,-,TGTGCCAGCAGACCGACAAGCACCCCCGGGACCCAGTACTTC,CASRPTSTPGTQYF
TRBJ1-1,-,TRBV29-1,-,TGCAGCGTTGGACGGGGAATGAACACTGAAGCTTTCTTT,CSVGRGMNTEAFF
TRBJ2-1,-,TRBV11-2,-,TGTGCCAGCAGCTCCCTAGGCGGGGTCTACAATGAGCAGTTCTTC,CASSSLGGVYNEQFF
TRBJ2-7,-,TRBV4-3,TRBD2,TGCGCCAGCAGCCAAGATCGGACTAGCGGTCTCTACGAGCAGTACTTC,CASSQDRTSGLYEQYF
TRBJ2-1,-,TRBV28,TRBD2,TGTGCCAGCAGTTCTAGCCGACTAGCGGGAGTTAGGGTCTACAATGAGCAGTTCTTC,CASSSSRLAGVRVYNEQFF
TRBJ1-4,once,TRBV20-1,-,TGCAGTGCTGTGTCCGGAGAAAAACTGTTTTTT,CSAVSGEKLFF
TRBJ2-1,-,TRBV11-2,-,TGTGCCAGCAGGCATTCTAATAGCCTGGGCAATGAGCAGTTCTTC,CASRHSNSLGNEQFF
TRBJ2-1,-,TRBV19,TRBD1,TGTGCCAGTAGTATAGGTGATGGACAGGGGCACAATGAGCAGTTCTTC,CASSIGDGQGHNEQFF
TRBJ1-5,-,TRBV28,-,TGTGCCAGCAGTCTGCCGCTAGTCCCTGGGCAGCCCCAGCATTTT,CASSLPLVPGQPQHF
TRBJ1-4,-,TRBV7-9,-,TGTGCCAGCAGCTTATTAAGTGTTGATGAAAAACTGTTTTTT,CASSLLSVDEKLFF
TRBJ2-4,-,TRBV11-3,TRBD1,TGTGCCAGCAGCTCCGACAGGGAAGGCAAAAACATTCAGTACTTC,CASSSDREGKNIQYF